One sample yielded the 28 T cell receptor beta chains listed below, sequenced in a study of PD-L1 blockade in urothelial cancer. Repertoires were generated with immunoSEQ multiplex PCR, while TCRdb's copy carries only in-frame clones and drops some. Among approximately 30,000 clones listed, 80% to 85% were seen once. Sequencing was performed on PBMCs, taken around atezolizumab (anti-PD-L1) treatment. The receptors were sampled from a man aged 45-65 years with urothelial cancer.

The chain couples TRBV28 to TRBJ1-4; D unclear. V lost 3 bases to trimming and J lost 7 bases, with 6 bases between them. The CDR3 loop spans 12 amino acids. Germline assignment: CDR1 MDHEN and CDR2 SYDVKM. In DNA form, the CDR3 reads TGTGCCAGCAGTTTTGCGGGTGAAAAACTGTTTTTT. This codes for CASSFAGEKLFF.

A remark on this clone: At one of its ends the junction is not consistent with the germline gene, which may arise from a read error. The chain links TRBV7-7 to TRBJ2-1, with a possible D match to TRBD2 (5 bases). Germline loops: CDR1 SSHAT, CDR2 FNYEAQ (reference sequence). The CDR3 is 15 amino acids. The CDR3 is CASSLAPKLSGEQFF. DNA for the CDR3: TGTGCTAGCAGCTTAGCGCCTAAGTTGAGCGGTGAGCAGTTCTTC.

The V call is TRBV5-6, the J call TRBJ2-5; D perhaps matches TRBD2 (6 bases). In germline, CDR1 is SGHDT, CDR2 YYEEEE. Trimming removed 2 bases from V and 5 bases from J, with 13 bases in between. The length of the CDR3 is 14 residues. This chain's CDR3 is CASSFYSGGETQYF. CDR3 coding DNA: TGTGCCAGCAGCTTCTATAGCGGTGGGGAGACCCAGTACTTC.

The chain combines TRBV27 with TRBJ2-5, with D perhaps matching TRBD1 (5 bases). Trimming left V 5 bases short and J 2 bases short, with 15 bases between. CDR1 and CDR2 (germline): MNHEY, SMNVEV (reference sequence). CDR3 size: 15 residues. CDR3 nucleotide sequence: TGTGCCAGCAGTGACAACAGGCCACCTCAAGAGACCCAGTACTTC. It is translated as CASSDNRPPQETQYF.

The chain employs TRBV10-3 and TRBJ2-1; TRBD2 agrees at 7 bases. This CDR3 is built from 14 residues. The V segment lost 4 bases and the J segment 9 bases; nucleotides outside the gene matches: 9. Germline-derived CDR1 and CDR2 are ENHRY and SYGVKD. CDR3: CAISVGGELGEQFF. The DNA of the CDR3 is TGTGCCATCAGTGTTGGGGGGGAGCTTGGTGAGCAGTTCTTC.

This chain links TRBV7-2 with TRBJ1-2; 7 bases match TRBD1. The length of the CDR3 is 16 residues. V lost 4 bases to trimming and J lost 5 bases; unmatched junction nucleotides: 13. CDR1 and CDR2 (germline): SGHTA, FQGNSA. The DNA of the CDR3 is TGTGCCAGCAGCTCCTATCAGGGGGGAGGCGTATATGGCTACACCTTC. Translating it yields CASSSYQGGGVYGYTF.

The CDR3 loop is CASRIGQGYTEAFF. The CDR3 region has the DNA TGTGCCAGCAGAATAGGACAGGGTTACACTGAAGCTTTCTTT. V usage is TRBV2 and J usage is TRBJ1-1, with 8 bases aligning to TRBD1. V lost 6 bases, J lost 3 bases, and 6 bases stayed unmatched. From germline, CDR1 is SNHLY and CDR2 FYNNEI. The CDR3 runs 14 residues.

The CDR3 nucleotides are TGTGCCAGCAGCACCTCTGAGGGCCCTTCCTACGAGCAGTACTTC. Translating it yields CASSTSEGPSYEQYF. The chain joins TRBV11-2 to TRBJ2-7, with D tentatively TRBD2 (5 bases). Trimming removed 5 bases at V and 1 base at J, with 15 bases between. The CDR3 runs to 15 residues. The germline CDR1 and CDR2 sequences are SGHAT and FQNNGV.

This sequence joins TRBV27 and TRBJ2-3; 8 nucleotides match TRBD2. CDR1 is MNHEY, CDR2 SMNVEV, per germline (reference sequence). This CDR3 region has 19 residues. The V and J ends lost 1 base and 2 bases, in that order; junction bases with no gene match: 14. Here the CDR3 reads CASSLFSGGAFSHTDTQYF. CDR3 bases: TGTGCCAGCAGTTTATTTTCCGGGGGGGCCTTTAGCCACACAGATACGCAGTATTTT.

J is TRBJ2-2 and V is TRBV15; TRBD1 matches at 7 bases. Germline CDR1 LNHNV, CDR2 YYDKDF (reference sequence). V lost 4 bases to trimming and J lost 2 bases; unmatched junction nucleotides: 4. The CDR3 consists of 15 residues. The chain's CDR3 is CATSNDRANTGELFF. The CDR3 DNA sequence: TGTGCCACCAGCAACGACAGGGCTAACACCGGGGAGCTGTTTTTT.

The CDR3: CATSRSRTENTEAFF. The CDR3 region has the DNA TGTGCCACCAGCAGATCTAGGACAGAGAACACTGAAGCTTTCTTT. The chain is built from TRBV15 and TRBJ1-1; D is possibly TRBD1 (6 bases). Trimming cost V 2 bases and J 1 base, with 11 bases left between them. The CDR3 extends over 15 amino acids. CDR1 is LNHNV and CDR2 is YYDKDF in the germline V gene (reference sequence).

The CDR3 reads CASSSTGGSDTEAFF. The CDR3 coding sequence is TGTGCCAGCAGTTCGACAGGGGGCAGCGACACTGAAGCTTTCTTT. V gene TRBV6-5 combines with J gene TRBJ1-1, with 10 bases matching TRBD1. V trimming: 4 bases; J trimming: 3 bases; junction bases outside the gene matches: 5. This CDR3 region has 15 residues. The germline gives CDR1 MNHEY, CDR2 SVGAGI.

The V call is TRBV29-1, the J call TRBJ1-5; D is possibly TRBD1 (5 bases). V was pared by 7 bases and J by 5 bases, with 12 bases between. The CDR3 has 12 amino acids. CDR1 SQVTM and CDR2 ANQGSEA come from the germline V gene. The CDR3 region is CSAGQRDQPQHF. CDR3 coding DNA: TGCAGCGCCGGACAACGTGATCAGCCCCAGCATTTT. Based on the CDR3 plus reference TRBV29-1 and TRBJ1-5, the full variable domain is SAVISQKPSRDICQRGTSLTIQCQVDSQVTMMFWYRQQPGQSLTLIATANQGSEATYESGFVIDKFPISRPNLTFSTLTVSNMSPEDSSIYLCSAGQRDQPQHFGDGTRLSIL.

The chain recombines TRBV19 with TRBJ2-7; D may be TRBD1 (6 bases). With 5 bases removed from V and 6 bases from J, the gap between germline ends came to 23 bases. The CDR3 loop spans 16 amino acids. The germline gives CDR1 LNHDA, CDR2 SQIVND (reference sequence). This chain's CDR3 is CASSPPWGLGWGEQYF. The CDR3 nucleotides are TGTGCCAGTAGTCCCCCGTGGGGGCTTGGGTGGGGCGAGCAGTACTTC.

The genes are TRBV11-2 and TRBJ2-4; TRBD2 is a possible D gene (5 bases). Trimming took off 5 bases at V and 0 bases at J, with 20 bases between the two ends. Germline V CDR1 and CDR2: SGHAT, FQNNGV. The CDR3 has 18 residues. The CDR3 spells CASSPGSLADIAKNIQYF. DNA for the CDR3: TGTGCCAGCAGCCCTGGTTCCCTAGCCGATATAGCCAAAAACATTCAGTACTTC.

The chain is built from TRBV5-4 and TRBJ1-2; 10 bases match TRBD1. The trim removed 3 bases at V and 4 bases at J, leaving 6 bases unmatched. Germline V gene data show CDR1 as SGHNT and CDR2 as YYREEE (reference sequence). This CDR3 region has 15 residues. DNA for the CDR3: TGTGCCAGCAGCTCCCCGGGGACAGGGGTCTATGGCTACACCTTC. The encoded protein is CASSSPGTGVYGYTF.

The V and J genes are TRBV27 and TRBJ2-2; 10 bases align to TRBD2. This CDR3 contains 13 residues. The junction had 0 bases not matched to a gene; V was cut back by 6 bases and J by 5 bases. Germline V gene data show CDR1 as MNHEY and CDR2 as SMNVEV (reference sequence). Here the CDR3 reads CASRGLATGELFF. As DNA, the CDR3 is TGTGCCAGCAGGGGACTAGCGACCGGGGAGCTGTTTTTT.

The chain links TRBV9 to TRBJ2-2; D is perhaps TRBD1 (5 bases). Per germline, CDR1 SGDLS and CDR2 YYNGEE. V lost 5 bases and J lost 1, with 15 bases in between. The CDR3 has 16 amino acids. CDR3 nucleotides: TGTGCCAGCAGGACGTCGGCAGGGTTGAACACCGGGGAGCTGTTTTTT. This sequence encodes CASRTSAGLNTGELFF.

The chain links TRBV12-5 to TRBJ2-2; D is undetermined. V dropped 7 bases and J dropped 12 bases, with 21 bases sitting between them. Germline V gene lookup returns CDR1 LGHNT and CDR2 FRNRAP. The CDR3 sequence is 14 residues long. The CDR3 region has the DNA TGTGCTAGTGCCCCTTCGGTGGAGCCGAGGAAGCTGTTTTTT. Protein product: CASAPSVEPRKLFF.

The chain links TRBV2 to TRBJ2-5; no definite D call. This CDR3 contains 12 residues. CDR1 and CDR2 from the germline V gene are SNHLY and FYNNEI. The ends were cut back, 3 bases at V and 4 bases at J, with 6 bases in the middle. CDR3 region: CASSERGETQYF. Written as DNA, the CDR3 is TGTGCCAGCAGTGAGAGAGGAGAGACCCAGTACTTC.

This clone occurred once. The chain couples TRBV28 to TRBJ1-5; 9 bases align to TRBD1. The CDR3 is made up of 16 amino acids. J gave up 9 bases and V 9 bases, and 18 bases lay outside the gene matches. Per germline, CDR1 MDHEN and CDR2 SYDVKM. The CDR3 here is CASRTVGQGSGGPQHF. CDR3 DNA sequence: TGTGCCAGTCGAACCGTAGGACAGGGGTCCGGAGGGCCCCAGCATTTT.

In DNA form, the CDR3 reads TGTGCCAGCAGTCTCACTCCGAGCTCCTACGAGCAGTACTTC. Its translation: CASSLTPSSYEQYF. This chain links TRBV28 with TRBJ2-7; D ambiguous. V lost 5 bases and J 0 bases, leaving 11 bases between the germline ends. Germline CDR1 is MDHEN and CDR2 is SYDVKM. There are 14 residues in the CDR3.

CDR3 DNA sequence: TGTGCCAGCAGCTTCAGGACAGGGGGTCGGGCAGATACGCAGTATTTT. Protein: CASSFRTGGRADTQYF. This chain joins TRBV11-2 and TRBJ2-3, with 10 bases identical to TRBD1. There are 16 residues in the CDR3. Per germline, CDR1 SGHAT and CDR2 FQNNGV. J gave up 4 bases and V 3 bases, and 7 bases lay outside the gene matches. Looking up the rest from reference TRBV11-2 and TRBJ2-3 gives the full variable domain: EAGVAQSPRYKIIEKRQSVAFWCNPISGHATLYWYQQILGQGPKLLIQFQNNGVVDDSQLPKDRFSAERLKGVDSTLKIQPAKLEDSAVYLCASSFRTGGRADTQYFGPGTRLTVL.

V gene TRBV19 combines with J gene TRBJ2-3; D gene unclear. Germline V gene sequence: CDR1 LNHDA, CDR2 SQIVND (reference sequence). The CDR3 length is 12 residues. Trimming removed 6 bases at V and 4 bases at J, with 8 bases between. CDR3 loop: CASSRIPDTQYF. The CDR3 DNA reads as TGTGCCAGTAGCCGTATTCCAGATACGCAGTATTTT.

This sequence joins TRBV15 and TRBJ1-5; D uncertain. V lost 0 bases, J lost 0 bases, and 12 bases lay in between. This CDR3 comprises 17 residues. Germline V gene sequence: CDR1 LNHNV, CDR2 YYDKDF (reference sequence). CDR3 nucleotides: TGTGCCACCAGCAGAGATTCGAGGAGATATAGCAATCAGCCCCAGCATTTT. Protein sequence: CATSRDSRRYSNQPQHF. Based on the CDR3 plus reference TRBV15 and TRBJ1-5, the full variable domain is DAMVIQNPRYQVTQFGKPVTLSCSQTLNHNVMYWYQQKSSQAPKLLFHYYDKDFNNEADTPDNFQSRRPNTSFCFLDIRSPGLGDTAMYLCATSRDSRRYSNQPQHFGDGTRLSIL.

This chain joins TRBV5-1 and TRBJ1-4; D is unresolved. Trimming took 7 bases from V and 0 from J, leaving 13 bases between them. The CDR3 runs 15 residues. Germline-derived CDR1 and CDR2 are SGHRS and YFSETQ. DNA of the CDR3: TGCGCCAGCGCGAGGGCAGATGCAACTAATGAAAAACTGTTTTTT. Amino acid sequence: CASARADATNEKLFF. The complete variable domain, with remaining parts taken from reference TRBV5-1 and TRBJ1-4, reads KAGVTQTPRYLIKTRGQQVTLSCSPISGHRSVSWYQQTPGQGLQFLFEYFSETQRNKGNFPGRFSGRQFSNSRSEMNVSTLELGDSALYLCASARADATNEKLFFGSGTQLSVL.

The rearrangement links TRBV2 to TRBJ2-7; D may be TRBD2 (6 bases). V dropped 3 bases and J dropped 2 bases, with 14 bases sitting between them. This CDR3 comprises 15 residues. Germline V gives CDR1 SNHLY, CDR2 FYNNEI. CDR3 bases: TGTGCCAGCAGTGAGGCAACGGGAGAGACCTACGAGCAGTACTTC. This translates into CASSEATGETYEQYF. Based on the CDR3 plus reference TRBV2 and TRBJ2-7, the full variable domain is EPEVTQTPSHQVTQMGQEVILRCVPISNHLYFYWYRQILGQKVEFLVSFYNNEISEKSEIFDDQFSVERPDGSNFTLKIRSTKLEDSAMYFCASSEATGETYEQYFGPGTRLTVT.

The rearrangement joins TRBV7-6 to TRBJ1-4; a possible D gene is TRBD1 (6 bases). Germline CDR1 reads SGHVS; CDR2 reads FNYEAQ. The V and J ends lost 7 bases and 1 base respectively, with 7 bases between them. This CDR3 has 13 residues. The CDR3 sequence: CASKQGTNEKLFF. The CDR3 bases are TGTGCCAGCAAACAGGGAACTAATGAAAAACTGTTTTTT.